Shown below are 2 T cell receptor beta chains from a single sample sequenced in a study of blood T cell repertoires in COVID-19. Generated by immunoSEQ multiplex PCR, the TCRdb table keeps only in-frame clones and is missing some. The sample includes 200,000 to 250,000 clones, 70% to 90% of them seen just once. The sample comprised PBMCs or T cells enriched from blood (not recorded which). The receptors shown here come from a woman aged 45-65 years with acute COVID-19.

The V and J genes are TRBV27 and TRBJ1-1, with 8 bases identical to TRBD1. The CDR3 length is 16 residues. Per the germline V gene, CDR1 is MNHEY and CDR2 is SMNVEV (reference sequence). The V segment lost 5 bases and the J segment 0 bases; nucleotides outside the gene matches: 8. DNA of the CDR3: TGTGCCAGCAGTCTATACCGGACAGGGTTGAACACTGAAGCTTTCTTT. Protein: CASSLYRTGLNTEAFF.

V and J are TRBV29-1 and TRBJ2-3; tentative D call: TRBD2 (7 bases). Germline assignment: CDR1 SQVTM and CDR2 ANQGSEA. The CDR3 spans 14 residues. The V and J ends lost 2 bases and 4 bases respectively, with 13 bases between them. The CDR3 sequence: CSVERGRVPDTQYF. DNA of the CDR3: TGCAGCGTTGAAAGGGGGAGGGTTCCAGATACGCAGTATTTT.